The 15 T cell receptor beta chains listed next were all sequenced from one sample in a study of cytomegalovirus exposure and HLA in healthy donors. It was with 60 Vbeta and 13 Jbeta primers that the PCR ran. Assay: immunoSEQ multiplex PCR; the TCRdb copy retains only in-frame clones and omits some. The repertoire includes 100,000 to 150,000 clones, over 65% of them detected once, and 3% to 5% sits in the top ten. The sequenced sample was PBMCs. The receptors originated from a man aged 40-49 years in good health and CMV-seropositive.

V gene TRBV4-3 combines with J gene TRBJ2-7, with D possibly matching TRBD2 (5 bases). Germline CDR1 and CDR2: LGHNA and YSLEER. This CDR3 has 13 residues. Trimming removed 1 base at V and 3 bases at J, with 7 bases between. Written as DNA, the CDR3 is TGCGCCAGCAGCCAAGGGAGGTTCTACGAGCAGTACTTC. It yields the protein CASSQGRFYEQYF.

V usage is TRBV7-9 and J usage is TRBJ2-7; D call uncertain. The germline CDR1 and CDR2 sequences are SEHNR and FQNEAQ (reference sequence). CDR3 length: 14 amino acids. V was cut by 2 bases and J by 3 bases, with 11 bases left in between. In DNA form, the CDR3 reads TGTGCCAGCAGCTTAACTCAAGTTAACTACGAGCAGTACTTC. Translated: CASSLTQVNYEQYF.

J is TRBJ1-3 and V is TRBV6-5, with a weak D call TRBD1 (6 bases). Germline loops: CDR1 MNHEY, CDR2 SVGAGI. V lost 6 bases, J lost 0 bases, and 12 bases lay in between. The CDR3 runs to 15 residues. CDR3 region: CASSPQGFSGNTIYF. The CDR3 DNA is TGTGCCAGCAGCCCACAGGGCTTCTCTGGAAACACCATATATTTT.

The chain is built from TRBV7-8 and TRBJ1-5; D unclear. The V gene's germline CDR1 is SGHVS and CDR2 FQNEAQ. CDR3 size: 16 residues. V was clipped by 2 bases and J by 9 bases, with 20 bases between them. As DNA, the CDR3 is TGTGCCAGCAGCTTAAGAATCGAGAGCCCTAATGCGCCCCAGCATTTT. Protein: CASSLRIESPNAPQHF.

The CDR3 sequence is CASSIARLNTEAFF. The CDR3 region has the DNA TGTGCCAGTAGTATAGCCAGGTTGAACACTGAAGCTTTCTTT. The J gene is TRBJ1-1, the V gene TRBV19; D gene ambiguous. Germline V CDR1 and CDR2: LNHDA, SQIVND (reference sequence). V lost 1 base, J lost 0 bases, and 6 bases lay in between. The length of the CDR3 is 14 residues. Supplemented by reference TRBV19 and TRBJ1-1, the full variable domain reads DGGITQSPKYLFRKEGQNVTLSCEQNLNHDAMYWYRQDPGQGLRLIYYSQIVNDFQKGDIAEGYSVSREKKESFPLTVTSAQKNPTAFYLCASSIARLNTEAFFGQGTRLTVV.

This clone was counted between two and nine times. This chain joins TRBV7-9 and TRBJ2-3, with D tentatively TRBD2 (5 bases). The CDR3 is made up of 12 amino acids. V lost 6 bases and J 11 bases, leaving 15 bases between the germline ends. Germline lookup yields CDR1 SEHNR and CDR2 FQNEAQ (reference sequence). The CDR3 DNA sequence: TGTGCCAGCAGACTAGGCGGGCTAGGGCAGTATTTT. Protein: CASRLGGLGQYF.

V is TRBV5-1 and J is TRBJ1-4; D possibly corresponds to TRBD1 (6 bases). The CDR3 loop spans 15 amino acids. Germline lookup yields CDR1 SGHRS and CDR2 YFSETQ. Trimming left V 0 bases short and J 0 bases short, with 6 bases between. The CDR3 sequence is CASSLGGPTNEKLFF. CDR3 in DNA: TGCGCCAGCAGCTTGGGGGGGCCAACTAATGAAAAACTGTTTTTT.

This sequence joins TRBV27 and TRBJ1-1; no definite D call. Germline CDR1 reads MNHEY; CDR2 reads SMNVEV (reference sequence). The V and J ends lost 5 bases and 0 bases respectively, with 10 bases between them. The length of the CDR3 is 14 residues. The CDR3 nucleotides read TGTGCCAGCAGTAGACTCCAGATGAACACTGAAGCTTTCTTT. It specifies CASSRLQMNTEAFF.

The V call is TRBV20-1, the J call TRBJ2-1; tentative D call: TRBD2 (6 bases). CDR3 size: 11 residues. In germline, CDR1 is DFQATT, CDR2 SNEGSKA (reference sequence). The ends were cut back, 3 bases at V and 10 bases at J, with 10 bases in the middle. The CDR3 nucleotides read TGCAGTGCTAGTGCTGCGGGGGAGCAGTTCTTC. It specifies CSASAAGEQFF.

The chain has TRBV6-1 and TRBJ2-7; 10 bases line up with TRBD2. V shed 1 base, J shed 3 bases, and the junction held 3 bases outside the gene matches. Germline values: CDR1 MNHNS, CDR2 SASEGT. This CDR3 spans 15 amino acids. The CDR3 nucleotides are TGTGCCAGCAGTGAAGTGGCTAGCGGGGGCTACGAGCAGTACTTC. Translation: CASSEVASGGYEQYF.

The chain uses TRBV28 and TRBJ2-1; 7 bases align to TRBD2. Germline V gives CDR1 MDHEN, CDR2 SYDVKM. The CDR3 is 15 residues long. Trimming at V came to 5 bases and at J to 7 bases, leaving 11 bases not matched to a gene. The CDR3 region is CASSTRLAVGNEQFF. The CDR3 DNA follows: TGTGCCAGCAGTACCCGGCTAGCGGTGGGGAATGAGCAGTTCTTC.

V usage is TRBV21-1 and J usage is TRBJ2-1; the D call of TRBD1 is as the table states it, not checked on the DNA. TRBV21-1 is a pseudogene locus. This CDR3 region has 18 residues. CDR3 residues: CASSVRYLTEHTYNEQFF. For the CDR3, the DNA is TGTGCCAGCAGCGTACGCTACTTGACAGAACACACCTACAATGAGCAGTTCTTC.

The chain joins TRBV2 to TRBJ2-3, with a weak D call TRBD1 (6 bases). Trimming stripped 7 bases from V and 0 bases from J, with 11 bases between. The germline V gene encodes CDR1 SNHLY and CDR2 FYNNEI. This CDR3 spans 14 amino acids. CDR3 nucleotide sequence: TGTGCCAGCATCGGGACACTTAGCACAGATACGCAGTATTTT. The encoded protein is CASIGTLSTDTQYF. The whole variable domain, remainder taken from reference TRBV2 and TRBJ2-3, is EPEVTQTPSHQVTQMGQEVILRCVPISNHLYFYWYRQILGQKVEFLVSFYNNEISEKSEIFDDQFSVERPDGSNFTLKIRSTKLEDSAMYFCASIGTLSTDTQYFGPGTRLTVL.

The sample holds a few counts of this clone. The chain couples TRBV5-8 to TRBJ2-7; 9 bases line up with TRBD1. Germline-derived CDR1 and CDR2 are SGHTS and YDEGEE. The V segment lost 6 bases and the J segment 2 bases; nucleotides outside the gene matches: 3. The CDR3 sequence is 13 residues long. CDR3 in DNA: TGTGCCAGCAACGACAGGGGGACCTACGAGCAGTACTTC. Its translation is CASNDRGTYEQYF.

This clone has just one count. The rearrangement uses TRBV30 and TRBJ2-5; TRBD2 agrees at 10 bases. Germline V gene sequence: CDR1 GTSNPN, CDR2 SVGIG (reference sequence). Unmatched junction bases numbered 2, after V lost 5 bases and J lost 5 bases. The CDR3 has 12 residues. Written as DNA, the CDR3 is TGTGCCTGGGATAGCGGGGGGGAGACCCAGTACTTC. Translation gives CAWDSGGETQYF.